This T cell receptor (beta chain) was captured in a study of metastatic and nonmetastatic thyroid tumors. Study context: Repertoire comparison spanned blood and tumor or nodule tissue of malignant and benign thyroid patients.

All patients were untreated before thyroid surgery. Concerning this clone itself: Antigen specificity is unknown.

TCRdb re-clonotyped the PCR reads via MiXCR. The sample lists some 24,000 clones; under 25% were seen once. Trimming removed 6 bases at V and 0 bases at J, with 12 bases between. The length of the CDR3 is 13 residues. Germline V gene data show CDR1 as DFQATT and CDR2 as SNEGSKA (reference sequence). Study-level findings and limits: Significantly higher TCR beta diversity was reportedly seen in malignant thyroid tumors than benign nodules, in blood and tumor.

This chain links TRBV20-1 with TRBJ2-7; either TRBD1 or TRBD2 may supply D (5 bases each). The specimen was blood. This TCR was recovered from a male donor with papillary thyroid cancer or a benign thyroid nodule (not recorded which). Some clones in this sample may be carry-over from other donors' samples. The CDR3 coding sequence is TGCAGTGCGTGGGACGTCTACTCCTACGAGCAGTACTTC. It translates to CSAWDVYSYEQYF.